The 28 T cell receptor beta chains below were found in one sample sequenced in a study of T cells in Graves' hyperthyroidism and ophthalmopathy. RNA transcripts yielded amplified TCR beta CDR3 regions. With the HTBI primer set, the TCR CDR3 went through a first round of RT-PCR. TCRdb ran MiXCR on the multiplex PCR reads and lists one entry per CDR3 protein. The table has about 520,000 distinct CDR3 sequences, approximately 24% seen once; the top ten hold approximately 11%. Sequenced: blood. These receptors came from a woman between 25 and 40 years old with Graves' ophthalmopathy.

This clonotype was picked up many times. The chain combines TRBV12-3 or TRBV12-4 with TRBJ1-2; D gene uncertain. This CDR3 is built from 12 residues. V was shortened by 6 bases and J by 8 bases, with 13 bases between the two germline ends. The CDR3 region has the DNA TGTGCCAGCAGATCAATCAGGAACGGCTACACCTTC. This gives the protein CASRSIRNGYTF.

This clonotype was seen many times. The gene calls are TRBV30 and TRBJ1-5, with 9 bases identical to TRBD1. Looked up from germline, CDR1 is GTSNPN and CDR2 is SVGIG (reference sequence). The J segment lost 6 bases and the V segment lost 4 bases, leaving 4 bases of the junction unmatched. CDR3 size: 13 residues. In DNA, the CDR3 is TGTGCCTGGAACAGGGGGCTCGGTCAGCCCCAGCATTTT. It codes for CAWNRGLGQPQHF.

This clonotype was seen ten or more times. The CDR3 is CASSPGLAGTGELFF. As DNA, the CDR3 is TGTGCCAGCAGTCCGGGACTAGCGGGGACCGGGGAGCTGTTTTTT. The chain recombines TRBV27 with TRBJ2-2; 13 positions agree with TRBD2. The CDR3 sequence is 15 residues long. V was clipped by 5 bases and J by 5 bases; unmatched bases: 2. Germline CDR1 reads MNHEY; CDR2 reads SMNVEV (reference sequence).

This clonotype has only a few counts. The rearrangement joins TRBV19 to TRBJ2-4; perhaps D is TRBD1 or TRBD2 (5 bases each). CDR1 is LNHDA, CDR2 SQIVND, per germline (reference sequence). V shed 6 bases and J shed 5 bases, with 17 bases lying between them. There are 15 residues in the CDR3. The CDR3 DNA reads TGTGCCAGTAGCCGGTACGGAAGAGGGGAAAACATTCAGTACTTC. This translates into CASSRYGRGENIQYF.

A few counts support this clonotype. An end of the junction does not agree with germline; a read error may underlie this. The V gene is TRBV7-2, the J gene TRBJ2-5, with D possibly being TRBD2 (6 bases). CDR1 and CDR2 (germline): SGHTA, FQGNSA. The CDR3 totals 15 residues. DNA for the CDR3: TGTGCCAGCATCAGAAGTTGGGGGGTGCAAGAGACCCGGTACTTC. Its translation is CASIRSWGVQETRYF.

This clonotype was detected only a few times. It may be a read error: a sequence one base away is much more abundant. This chain joins TRBV20-1 and TRBJ2-7, with 9 bases lining up with TRBD1. In germline, CDR1 is DFQATT, CDR2 SNEGSKA (reference sequence). This CDR3 has 14 amino acids. V dropped 0 bases and J dropped 4; count of bases not matched to a gene: 4. The CDR3 DNA reads TGCAGTGCTAGAGATCAGGACAGGGGATACGAGCAGTACTTC. Residues: CSARDQDRGYEQYF.

The chain carries TRBV30 and TRBJ2-7; D gene ambiguous. This CDR3 is 14 amino acids long. Trimming shortened V by 0 bases and J by 0 bases, and 9 bases separated the two germline ends. Germline V lookup: CDR1 GTSNPN, CDR2 SVGIG (reference sequence). CDR3 loop: CAWSVAYPSYEQYF. The CDR3 DNA reads TGTGCCTGGAGTGTGGCCTACCCCTCCTACGAGCAGTACTTC.

The chain uses TRBV28 and TRBJ2-7; no firm D call. The V gene's germline CDR1 is MDHEN and CDR2 SYDVKM. V shed 2 bases and J shed 4 bases, with 15 bases lying between them. The CDR3 has 15 amino acids. The CDR3 DNA is TGTGCCAGCAGTTTAGACACCGATCACGATTACGAGCAGTACTTC. Encoded protein: CASSLDTDHDYEQYF.

This clonotype was found many times. The chain recombines TRBV19 with TRBJ2-7, with 9 positions matching TRBD1. This CDR3 spans 15 amino acids. V dropped 6 bases and J dropped 0; count of bases not matched to a gene: 6. Germline CDR1 and CDR2: LNHDA and SQIVND (reference sequence). The CDR3 is CASRDDRGASYEQYF. CDR3 DNA sequence: TGTGCCAGTAGAGATGACAGGGGGGCCTCCTACGAGCAGTACTTC.

This clonotype was found many times. The chain joins TRBV5-1 to TRBJ2-5, with D possibly matching TRBD1 (6 bases). With 2 bases removed from V and 1 base from J, the gap between germline ends came to 9 bases. Looked up from germline, CDR1 is SGHRS and CDR2 is YFSETQ. The CDR3 length is 14 residues. The CDR3 here is CASSFSDSQETQYF. As DNA, the CDR3 is TGCGCCAGCAGCTTCTCGGACAGCCAAGAGACCCAGTACTTC. Filled out from reference TRBV5-1 and TRBJ2-5, the complete variable domain reads KAGVTQTPRYLIKTRGQQVTLSCSPISGHRSVSWYQQTPGQGLQFLFEYFSETQRNKGNFPGRFSGRQFSNSRSEMNVSTLELGDSALYLCASSFSDSQETQYFGPGTRLLVL.

This clonotype occurred many times. J is TRBJ2-7 and V is TRBV12-3 or TRBV12-4, with D unresolved. The CDR3 loop spans 16 amino acids. Trimming took off 1 base at V and 0 bases at J, with 13 bases between the two ends. CDR3 bases: TGTGCCAGCAGTTTAGGTACGGTTTCTGCCTCCTACGAGCAGTACTTC. This sequence encodes CASSLGTVSASYEQYF.

This clonotype came up a few times. J is TRBJ2-2 and V is TRBV6-5, with unresolved D. The germline V and J ends were trimmed by 0 bases and 2 bases, with 4 bases remaining between them. CDR1 is MNHEY and CDR2 is SVGAGI in the germline V gene. The CDR3 loop spans 14 amino acids. CDR3 DNA: TGTGCCAGCAGTTACTCCGAAAACACCGGGGAGCTGTTTTTT. It translates to CASSYSENTGELFF.

This clonotype was found many times. The CDR3 bases are TGTGCCAGCAGCCGGAGGGGGTCTAACTATGGCTACACCTTC. It specifies CASSRRGSNYGYTF. The genes are TRBV6-1 and TRBJ1-2, with D perhaps TRBD1 (6 bases). The length of the CDR3 is 14 residues. Germline V gives CDR1 MNHNS, CDR2 SASEGT. V lost 6 bases and J lost 0, with 11 bases in between.

This clonotype was seen a few times. The rearrangement uses TRBV24-1 and TRBJ1-2; unclear D gene. Trimming stripped 3 bases from V and 4 bases from J, with 11 bases between. Per the germline V gene, CDR1 is KGHDR and CDR2 is SFDVKD. There are 14 residues in the CDR3. Here the CDR3 DNA reads TGTGCCACCAGTGATACCGGACTGACCTATGGCTACACCTTC. Residues: CATSDTGLTYGYTF.

The CDR3 sequence: CASSWGGRITEAFF. The CDR3 coding sequence is TGTGCCAGCAGTTGGGGGGGTCGGATCACTGAAGCTTTCTTT. The chain carries TRBV27 and TRBJ1-1; perhaps TRBD1 as D (5 bases). Trimming stripped 4 bases from V and 4 bases from J, with 13 bases between. Germline assignment: CDR1 MNHEY and CDR2 SMNVEV (reference sequence). This CDR3 contains 14 residues.

V gene TRBV7-3 combines with J gene TRBJ1-1; possible D gene TRBD1, 6 bases. The length of the CDR3 is 13 residues. Trimming left V 2 bases short and J 7 bases short, with 11 bases between. Germline loops: CDR1 SGHTA, CDR2 FQGTGA. CDR3 coding DNA: TGTGCCAGCAGCTTATCAGGGGATAGTGAAGCTTTCTTT. This sequence encodes CASSLSGDSEAFF.

This clonotype was recorded at least ten times. V usage is TRBV7-8 and J usage is TRBJ2-6, with TRBD2 matching 11 bases. The V and J ends lost 4 bases and 4 bases, in that order; junction bases with no gene match: 12. CDR3 length equals 19 residues. Germline V gene sequence: CDR1 SGHVS, CDR2 FQNEAQ. In nucleotides, the CDR3 is TGTGCCAGCAGCTCCACGCTGGTAGCGGGGGGGATAGGGGCCAACGTCCTGACTTTC. Protein: CASSSTLVAGGIGANVLTF.

This clonotype was seen many times. The V call is TRBV6-2 or TRBV6-3, the J call TRBJ1-2, with D possibly being TRBD1 (5 bases). From germline, CDR1 is MNHEY and CDR2 SVGEGT. V lost 2 bases to trimming and J lost 3 bases, with 13 bases between them. This CDR3 is built from 15 residues. The CDR3 nucleotides are TGTGCCAGCAGTTACCCGTATGGGACGGACTATGGCTACACCTTC. Encoded protein: CASSYPYGTDYGYTF.

This clonotype appeared many times. The chain uses TRBV28 and TRBJ2-5; D unclear. V dropped 8 bases and J dropped 3 bases, with 10 bases sitting between them. CDR3 length: 12 amino acids. Germline assignment: CDR1 MDHEN and CDR2 SYDVKM. Here the CDR3 reads CASETGKETQYF. The DNA of the CDR3 is TGTGCCAGCGAAACTGGGAAAGAGACCCAGTACTTC. The variable domain in full, with the rest retrieved from reference TRBV28 and TRBJ2-5, is DVKVTQSSRYLVKRTGEKVFLECVQDMDHENMFWYRQDPGLGLRLIYFSYDVKMKEKGDIPEGYSVSREKKERFSLILESASTNQTSMYLCASETGKETQYFGPGTRLLVL.

This clonotype was seen repeatedly, ten times or more. The gene calls are TRBV30 and TRBJ2-2; no clear D. Trimming removed 4 bases from V and 5 bases from J, with 5 bases in between. Per the germline V gene, CDR1 is GTSNPN and CDR2 is SVGIG (reference sequence). CDR3 length equals 11 residues. The CDR3 coding sequence is TGTGCCTGGACAGGAACCGGGGAGCTGTTTTTT. As protein: CAWTGTGELFF.

This clonotype was picked up a small number of times. The chain carries TRBV6-2 or TRBV6-3 and TRBJ2-2; no clear D gene. The germline V gene encodes CDR1 MNHEY and CDR2 SVGEGT. The CDR3 has 13 residues. The V end was cut by 2 bases, the J end by 7 bases, with 8 bases between. The CDR3 DNA is TGTGCCAGCAGTTACGTTATGGACGGGGAGCTGTTTTTT. This translates into CASSYVMDGELFF.

This clonotype was observed a few times. This chain uses TRBV3-1 with TRBJ2-6; tentative D call: TRBD2 (6 bases). The CDR3 has 16 residues. V gave up 5 bases and J gave up 0 bases, with 11 bases separating them. CDR1 is LGHDT and CDR2 is YNNKEL in the germline V gene (reference sequence). The CDR3 region is CASSGAGGSGANVLTF. In nucleotides, the CDR3 is TGTGCCAGCAGCGGAGCCGGGGGCTCTGGGGCCAACGTCCTGACTTTC. Variable domain in full (rest from reference TRBV3-1 and TRBJ2-6): DTAVSQTPKYLVTQMGNDKSIKCEQNLGHDTMYWYKQDSKKFLKIMFSYNNKELIINETVPNRFSPKSPDKAHLNLHINSLELGDSAVYFCASSGAGGSGANVLTFGAGSRLTVL.

This clonotype came up many times. Written as DNA, the CDR3 is TGTGCCAGCAGTTACTCGCCAGGGGTATCTATTTCCTACGAGCAGTACTTC. Translation: CASSYSPGVSISYEQYF. The chain has TRBV6-5 and TRBJ2-7; a weak D match, TRBD1 (6 bases). This CDR3 region has 17 residues. Germline loops: CDR1 MNHEY, CDR2 SVGAGI. The V end lost 0 bases, the J end lost 1 base, and 16 bases lay between the germline ends.

V and J are TRBV9 and TRBJ1-2; D remains unclear. The CDR3 loop spans 15 amino acids. V was clipped by 0 bases and J by 6 bases, with 15 bases between them. Germline CDR1 and CDR2: SGDLS and YYNGEE. This CDR3 reads CASSVEGLGRHGYTF. CDR3 nucleotide sequence: TGTGCCAGCAGCGTAGAAGGGCTCGGTAGGCATGGCTACACCTTC. Together with reference TRBV9 and TRBJ1-2, the CDR3 gives the full variable domain: DSGVTQTPKHLITATGQRVTLRCSPRSGDLSVYWYQQSLDQGLQFLIQYYNGEERAKGNILERFSAQQFPDLHSELNLSSLELGDSALYFCASSVEGLGRHGYTFGSGTRLTVV.

This chain uses TRBV6-2 or TRBV6-3 with TRBJ2-7; 8 positions agree with TRBD1. The germline V gene has CDR1 MNHEY and CDR2 SVGEGT. The CDR3 is 15 amino acids. J gave up 4 bases and V 7 bases, and 12 bases lay outside the gene matches. The CDR3 DNA sequence: TGTGCCAGCACATCGGGACAGGATCGCGGGTACGAGCAGTACTTC. This sequence encodes CASTSGQDRGYEQYF.

The rearrangement joins TRBV11-2 to TRBJ1-6, with 8 bases lining up with TRBD1. The CDR3 has 16 amino acids. With 5 bases clipped from V and 6 bases from J, the junction kept 9 bases outside the gene matches. Germline loops: CDR1 SGHAT, CDR2 FQNNGV. The CDR3 spells CASSLNGQGINSPLHF. The DNA for the CDR3 is TGTGCCAGCAGCCTCAACGGACAGGGTATTAATTCACCCCTCCACTTT.

This clonotype was counted only a few times. The J gene is TRBJ1-2, the V gene TRBV12-3 or TRBV12-4; D ambiguous. V was shortened by 3 bases and J by 7 bases, with 12 bases between the two germline ends. The CDR3 contains 13 residues. CDR3 nucleotides: TGTGCCAGCAGTTTTGACGGAGACTCTGGCTACACCTTC. Translated, it gives CASSFDGDSGYTF.

V and J are TRBV12-3 or TRBV12-4 and TRBJ2-7; 12 bases match TRBD1. V shed 7 bases, J shed 7 bases, and the junction held 8 bases outside the gene matches. The CDR3 extends over 14 amino acids. The CDR3 loop reads CASTTGQGAREQYF. CDR3 in DNA: TGTGCCAGCACCACGGGACAGGGGGCGAGGGAGCAGTACTTC.